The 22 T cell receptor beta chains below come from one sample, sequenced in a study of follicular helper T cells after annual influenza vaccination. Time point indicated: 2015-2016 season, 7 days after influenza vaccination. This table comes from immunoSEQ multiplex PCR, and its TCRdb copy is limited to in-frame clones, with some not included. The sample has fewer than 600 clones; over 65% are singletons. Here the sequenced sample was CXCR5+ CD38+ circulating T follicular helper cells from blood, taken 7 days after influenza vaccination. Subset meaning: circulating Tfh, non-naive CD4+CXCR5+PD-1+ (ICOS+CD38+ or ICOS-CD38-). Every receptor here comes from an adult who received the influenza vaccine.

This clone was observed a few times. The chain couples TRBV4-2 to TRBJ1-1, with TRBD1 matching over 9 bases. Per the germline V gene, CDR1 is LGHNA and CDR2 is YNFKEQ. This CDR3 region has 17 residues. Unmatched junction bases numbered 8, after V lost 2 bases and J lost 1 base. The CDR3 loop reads CASSQNPQGAGNTEAFF. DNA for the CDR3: TGTGCCAGCAGCCAAAACCCACAGGGGGCAGGGAACACTGAAGCTTTCTTT.

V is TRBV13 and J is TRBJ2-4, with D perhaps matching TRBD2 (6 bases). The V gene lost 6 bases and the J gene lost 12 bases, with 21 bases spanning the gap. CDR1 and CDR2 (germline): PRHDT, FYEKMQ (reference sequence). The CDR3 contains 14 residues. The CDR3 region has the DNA TGTGCCAGCAGGTTCTCGGGACTTCCACAATCTCAGTACTTC. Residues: CASRFSGLPQSQYF.

The CDR3, as DNA: TGTGCTAGTGGTTTGTCAGATCCCTACGAGCAGTACTTC. Its protein product is CASGLSDPYEQYF. This chain links TRBV12-5 with TRBJ2-5; D is unclear. The J call may be mistaken, given a closer DNA end match to TRBJ2-7. The CDR3 runs 13 residues. Germline V gene data show CDR1 as LGHNT and CDR2 as FRNRAP.

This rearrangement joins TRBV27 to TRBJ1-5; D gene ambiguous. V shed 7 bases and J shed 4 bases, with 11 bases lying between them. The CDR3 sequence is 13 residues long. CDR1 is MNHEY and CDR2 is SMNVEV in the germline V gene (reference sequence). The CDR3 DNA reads TGTGCCAGCACCGAGAGGCCGAATCAGCCCCAGCATTTT. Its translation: CASTERPNQPQHF.

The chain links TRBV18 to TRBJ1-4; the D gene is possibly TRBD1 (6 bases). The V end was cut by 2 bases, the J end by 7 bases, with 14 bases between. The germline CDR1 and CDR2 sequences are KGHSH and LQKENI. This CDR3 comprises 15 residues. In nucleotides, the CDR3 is TGTGCCAGCTCACCAGAACAGGGAAGGACTGAAAAACTGTTTTTT. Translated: CASSPEQGRTEKLFF.

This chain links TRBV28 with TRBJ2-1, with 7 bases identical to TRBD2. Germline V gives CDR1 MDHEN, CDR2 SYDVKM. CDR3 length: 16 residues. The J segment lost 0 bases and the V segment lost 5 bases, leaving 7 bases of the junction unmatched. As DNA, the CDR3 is TGTGCCAGCAGTCCCCGGGGGGTGAGCTCCTACAATGAGCAGTTCTTC. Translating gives CASSPRGVSSYNEQFF.

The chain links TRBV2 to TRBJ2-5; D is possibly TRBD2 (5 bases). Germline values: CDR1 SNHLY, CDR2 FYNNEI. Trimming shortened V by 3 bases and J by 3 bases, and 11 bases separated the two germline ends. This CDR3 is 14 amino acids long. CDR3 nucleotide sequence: TGTGCCAGCAGTGATTCGATGAGGGAAGAGACCCAGTACTTC. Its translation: CASSDSMREETQYF.

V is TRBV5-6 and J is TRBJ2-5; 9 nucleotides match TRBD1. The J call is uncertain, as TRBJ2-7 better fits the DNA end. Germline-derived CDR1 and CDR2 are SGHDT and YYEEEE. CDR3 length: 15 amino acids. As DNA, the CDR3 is TGTGCCAGCAGCTTGGCGGGACAGGGTACCTACGAGCAGTACTTC. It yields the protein CASSLAGQGTYEQYF.

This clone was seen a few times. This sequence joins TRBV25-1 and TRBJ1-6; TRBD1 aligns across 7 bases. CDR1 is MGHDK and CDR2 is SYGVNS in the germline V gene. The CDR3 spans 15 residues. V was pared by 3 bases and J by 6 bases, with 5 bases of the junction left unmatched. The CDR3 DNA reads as TGTGCCAGCAGTGATACGGGACAGAGTAATTCACCCCTCCACTTT. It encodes CASSDTGQSNSPLHF.

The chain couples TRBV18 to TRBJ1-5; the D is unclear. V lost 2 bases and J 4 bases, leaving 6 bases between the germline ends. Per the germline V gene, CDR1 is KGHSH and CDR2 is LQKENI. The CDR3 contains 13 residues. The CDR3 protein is CASSPNDNQPQHF. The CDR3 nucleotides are TGTGCCAGCTCACCAAATGATAATCAGCCCCAGCATTTT.

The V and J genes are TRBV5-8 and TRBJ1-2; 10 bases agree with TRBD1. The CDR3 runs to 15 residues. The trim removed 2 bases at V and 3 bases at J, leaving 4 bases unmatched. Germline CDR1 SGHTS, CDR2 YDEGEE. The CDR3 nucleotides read TGTGCCAGCAGCTTCCTGGACAGGGGGGACTATGGCTACACCTTC. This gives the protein CASSFLDRGDYGYTF.

CDR3 nucleotides: TGTGCCAGCAGCCACCAACGGACTAGCGGGAGCAATGAGCAGTTCTTC. The encoded protein is CASSHQRTSGSNEQFF. The rearrangement uses TRBV14 and TRBJ2-1; TRBD2 matches at 13 bases. CDR3 length: 16 residues. V was pared by 3 bases and J by 6 bases, with 5 bases of the junction left unmatched. Germline values: CDR1 SGHDN, CDR2 FVKESK. Based on the CDR3 plus reference TRBV14 and TRBJ2-1, the full variable domain is EAGVTQFPSHSVIEKGQTVTLRCDPISGHDNLYWYRRVMGKEIKFLLHFVKESKQDESGMPNNRFLAERTGGTYSTLKVQPAELEDSGVYFCASSHQRTSGSNEQFFGPGTRLTVL.

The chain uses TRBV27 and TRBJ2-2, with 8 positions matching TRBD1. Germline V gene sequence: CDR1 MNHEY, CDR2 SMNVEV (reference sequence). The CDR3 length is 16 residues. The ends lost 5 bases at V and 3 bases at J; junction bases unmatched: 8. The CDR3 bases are TGTGCCAGCAGTAGACAGGGGACCACGGACACCGGGGAGCTGTTTTTT. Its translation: CASSRQGTTDTGELFF.

CDR3 DNA: TGTGCCTGGACCGTAGGAGGGGGGGTCGGAAACATTCAGTACTTC. This sequence encodes CAWTVGGGVGNIQYF. V and J are TRBV30 and TRBJ2-4, with D perhaps matching TRBD2 (7 bases). V was clipped by 4 bases and J by 6 bases, with 19 bases between them. Germline CDR1 and CDR2: GTSNPN and SVGIG (reference sequence). This CDR3 region has 15 residues. The whole variable domain, remainder taken from reference TRBV30 and TRBJ2-4, is SQTIHQWPATLVQPVGSPLSLECTVEGTSNPNLYWYRQAAGRGLQLLFYSVGIGQISSEVPQNLSASRPQDRQFILSSKKLLLSDSGFYLCAWTVGGGVGNIQYFGAGTRLSVL.

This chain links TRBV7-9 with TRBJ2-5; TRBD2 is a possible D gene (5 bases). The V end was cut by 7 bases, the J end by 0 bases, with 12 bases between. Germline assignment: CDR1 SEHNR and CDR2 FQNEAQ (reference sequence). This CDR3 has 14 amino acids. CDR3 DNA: TGTGCCAGCACCCTGGGAGTTAACCAAGAGACCCAGTACTTC. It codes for CASTLGVNQETQYF.

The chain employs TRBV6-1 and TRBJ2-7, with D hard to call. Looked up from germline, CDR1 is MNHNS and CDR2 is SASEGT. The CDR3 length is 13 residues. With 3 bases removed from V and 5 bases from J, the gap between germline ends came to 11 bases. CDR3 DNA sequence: TGTGCCAGCAGTGAGACGTTTCTGGACGAGCAGTACTTC. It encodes CASSETFLDEQYF.

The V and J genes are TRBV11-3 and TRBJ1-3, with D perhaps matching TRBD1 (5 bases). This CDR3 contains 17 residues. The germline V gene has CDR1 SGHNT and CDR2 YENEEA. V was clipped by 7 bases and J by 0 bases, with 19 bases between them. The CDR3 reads CASIPEGGDSSGNTIYF. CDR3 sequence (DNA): TGTGCCAGCATTCCCGAGGGAGGGGACTCCTCTGGAAACACCATATATTTT.

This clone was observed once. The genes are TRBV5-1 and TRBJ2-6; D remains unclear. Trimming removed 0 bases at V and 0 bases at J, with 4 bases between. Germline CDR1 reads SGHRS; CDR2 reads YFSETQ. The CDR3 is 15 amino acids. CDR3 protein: CASSLGSSGANVLTF. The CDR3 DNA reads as TGCGCCAGCAGCTTGGGGAGCTCTGGGGCCAACGTCCTGACTTTC.

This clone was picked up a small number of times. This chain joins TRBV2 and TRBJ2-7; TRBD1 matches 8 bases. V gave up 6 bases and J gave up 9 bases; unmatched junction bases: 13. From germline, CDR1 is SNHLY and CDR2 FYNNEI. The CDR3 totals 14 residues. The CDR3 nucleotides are TGTGCCAGCAGCCTGACAGGGGCGGACGGTGTGCAGTACTTC. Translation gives CASSLTGADGVQYF.

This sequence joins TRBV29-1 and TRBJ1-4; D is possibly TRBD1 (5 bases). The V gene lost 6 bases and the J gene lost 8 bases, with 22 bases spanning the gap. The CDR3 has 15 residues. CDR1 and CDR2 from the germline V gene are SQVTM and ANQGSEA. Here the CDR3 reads CSVTADSNPREKLFF. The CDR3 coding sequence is TGCAGCGTGACCGCCGACAGCAATCCCAGGGAAAAACTGTTTTTT.

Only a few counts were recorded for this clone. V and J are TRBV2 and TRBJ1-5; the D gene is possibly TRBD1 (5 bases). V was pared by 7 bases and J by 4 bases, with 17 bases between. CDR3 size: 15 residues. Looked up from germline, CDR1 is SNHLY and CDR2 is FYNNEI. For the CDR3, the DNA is TGTGCCAGCATCGGGGACGCCGGTGGGAATCAGCCCCAGCATTTT. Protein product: CASIGDAGGNQPQHF.

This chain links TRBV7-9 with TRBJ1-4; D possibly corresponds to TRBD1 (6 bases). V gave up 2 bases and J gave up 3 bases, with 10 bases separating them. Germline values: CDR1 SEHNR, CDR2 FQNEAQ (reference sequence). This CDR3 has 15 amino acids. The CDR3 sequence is CASSLSRTANEKLFF. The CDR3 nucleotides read TGTGCCAGCAGCTTATCTCGGACAGCTAATGAAAAACTGTTTTTT. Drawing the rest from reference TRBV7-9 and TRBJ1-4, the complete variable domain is DTGVSQNPRHKITKRGQNVTFRCDPISEHNRLYWYRQTLGQGPEFLTYFQNEAQLEKSRLLSDRFSAERPKGSFSTLEIQRTEQGDSAMYLCASSLSRTANEKLFFGSGTQLSVL.